Listed here are 26 T cell receptor beta chains from one sample, sequenced in a study of blood T cell repertoires in COVID-19. The data were produced by immunoSEQ multiplex PCR, yet TCRdb's version contains in-frame clones alone and is incomplete. Among approximately 200,000 clones, around 95% were seen once, and the ten largest hold roughly 0.7%. The sample consisted of peripheral blood. All receptors derive from a man between 25 and 39 years old with COVID-19, enrolled during active disease.

This chain uses TRBV11-3 with TRBJ2-7; D may be TRBD2 (6 bases). The CDR3 is 16 residues long. Per germline, CDR1 SGHNT and CDR2 YENEEA. V was trimmed by 4 bases and J by 0 bases, leaving 16 bases between them. CDR3 amino acids: CASSSGGTESSYEQYF. The CDR3 DNA follows: TGTGCCAGCAGCTCGGGCGGGACGGAAAGCTCCTACGAGCAGTACTTC.

The V and J genes are TRBV2 and TRBJ1-4; the D is unclear. This CDR3 is built from 15 residues. The V end was cut by 7 bases, the J end by 2 bases, with 14 bases between. Germline V gene lookup returns CDR1 SNHLY and CDR2 FYNNEI. The CDR3, as DNA: TGTGCCAGCAAACCGCGGGGTGTCACTAATGAAAAACTGTTTTTT. Translation gives CASKPRGVTNEKLFF.

The J gene is TRBJ1-5, the V gene TRBV19; TRBD1 agrees at 8 bases. The V segment lost 3 bases and the J segment 7 bases; nucleotides outside the gene matches: 2. Per germline, CDR1 LNHDA and CDR2 SQIVND (reference sequence). CDR3 length: 13 residues. CDR3 protein: CASSIDRGQPQHF. CDR3 in DNA: TGTGCCAGTAGTATCGACAGGGGACAGCCCCAGCATTTT.

V and J are TRBV10-3 and TRBJ2-3; 12 nucleotides align to TRBD2. This CDR3 comprises 16 residues. Germline V gene data show CDR1 as ENHRY and CDR2 as SYGVKD. Trimming cost V 6 bases and J 11 bases; bases outside gene matches: 15. CDR3 nucleotide sequence: TGTGCCATCAGCCCAGGACTAGCGGGGACGGAGATGGGGCAGTATTTT. Amino acids: CAISPGLAGTEMGQYF.

This chain uses TRBV9 with TRBJ1-3; D is possibly TRBD1 (5 bases). Trimming cost V 3 bases and J 4 bases, with 17 bases left between them. Per germline, CDR1 SGDLS and CDR2 YYNGEE. CDR3 length equals 16 residues. The DNA for the CDR3 is TGTGCCAGCAGCGCAGGACCGGGGGGGACCGGAAACACCATATATTTT. Amino acids: CASSAGPGGTGNTIYF.

The count of this clone is one. The chain couples TRBV9 to TRBJ1-6, with a possible D match to TRBD1 (5 bases). Germline-derived CDR1 and CDR2 are SGDLS and YYNGEE. With 0 bases removed from V and 8 bases from J, the gap between germline ends came to 12 bases. The CDR3 extends over 15 amino acids. The CDR3 nucleotides are TGTGCCAGCAGCGTAGGCCCGGGGGGTGATTCACCCCTCCACTTT. It translates to CASSVGPGGDSPLHF.

The CDR3 bases are TGTGCCAGCAGCTTAAACCGGAGGCCAGCCGGGGAGCTGTTTTTT. Translated: CASSLNRRPAGELFF. V gene TRBV7-9 combines with J gene TRBJ2-2, with D possibly matching TRBD2 (5 bases). V was clipped by 2 bases and J by 6 bases, with 13 bases between them. The CDR3 is 15 residues long. The V gene's germline CDR1 is SEHNR and CDR2 FQNEAQ (reference sequence). The whole variable domain, filled in from reference TRBV7-9 and TRBJ2-2, reads DTGVSQNPRHKITKRGQNVTFRCDPISEHNRLYWYRQTLGQGPEFLTYFQNEAQLEKSRLLSDRFSAERPKGSFSTLEIQRTEQGDSAMYLCASSLNRRPAGELFFGEGSRLTVL.

The CDR3 nucleotides read TGCGCCAGCAGCCAAGGAAGGGGACAGGCAGGCTATGGCTACACCTTC. Translated: CASSQGRGQAGYGYTF. The chain is built from TRBV4-1 and TRBJ1-2; 8 bases agree with TRBD1. There are 16 residues in the CDR3. In germline, CDR1 is MGHRA, CDR2 YSYEKL. V lost 1 base to trimming and J lost 4 bases; unmatched junction nucleotides: 8.

This clone was counted a few times. This chain uses TRBV7-6 with TRBJ1-1, with D possibly being TRBD1 (5 bases). The CDR3 length is 13 residues. Germline CDR1 and CDR2: SGHVS and FNYEAQ. Trimming removed 2 bases from V and 7 bases from J, with 11 bases in between. CDR3 loop: CASSLTDSSEAFF. The CDR3 DNA reads as TGTGCCAGCAGCTTAACCGACAGCAGTGAAGCTTTCTTT.

The chain employs TRBV7-9 and TRBJ1-2; a possible D gene is TRBD1 (6 bases). Trimming took 3 bases from V and 2 from J, leaving 13 bases between them. This CDR3 spans 15 amino acids. The V gene's germline CDR1 is SEHNR and CDR2 FQNEAQ (reference sequence). The CDR3 nucleotides read TGTGCCAGCAGCTTTGCAGGGGCTTCAAACTATGGCTACACCTTC. This encodes CASSFAGASNYGYTF.

This clone was detected once. The chain uses TRBV4-2 and TRBJ1-3, with 8 bases matching TRBD1. This CDR3 spans 16 amino acids. Germline V gene data show CDR1 as LGHNA and CDR2 as YNFKEQ. The trim removed 4 bases at V and 4 bases at J, leaving 9 bases unmatched. The DNA for the CDR3 is TGTGCCAGCAGCCCACGGACAGGGCAAAGAGGAAACACCATATATTTT. It codes for CASSPRTGQRGNTIYF.

Here the CDR3 reads CASRTTRGGLNEKLFF. The CDR3 coding sequence is TGTGCCAGCAGGACCACTCGGGGAGGGCTGAATGAAAAACTGTTTTTT. The J gene is TRBJ1-4, the V gene TRBV25-1; the D is unclear. The V end lost 6 bases, the J end lost 5 bases, and 19 bases lay between the germline ends. Looked up from germline, CDR1 is MGHDK and CDR2 is SYGVNS. The CDR3 is made up of 16 amino acids.

This chain links TRBV9 with TRBJ1-1; 7 positions match TRBD1. Trimming cost V 3 bases and J 3 bases; bases outside gene matches: 5. This CDR3 contains 14 residues. The germline CDR1 and CDR2 sequences are SGDLS and YYNGEE. The CDR3 sequence is CASSAYDRDTEAFF. CDR3 coding DNA: TGTGCCAGCAGCGCATATGACAGGGACACTGAAGCTTTCTTT.

About this clone itself: Other DNA sequences in this sample translate to the same CDR3. The rearrangement uses TRBV5-1 and TRBJ2-5; D remains ambiguous. The CDR3 spans 11 residues. Germline CDR1 and CDR2: SGHRS and YFSETQ. The ends were cut back, 4 bases at V and 2 bases at J, with 3 bases in the middle. This CDR3 is CASSLQETQYF. Here the CDR3 DNA reads TGCGCCAGCAGCCTTCAAGAGACCCAGTACTTC.

V gene TRBV9 combines with J gene TRBJ2-6, with 8 bases lining up with TRBD1. The CDR3 is 20 amino acids. The J segment lost 5 bases and the V segment lost 0 bases, leaving 16 bases of the junction unmatched. CDR1 SGDLS and CDR2 YYNGEE come from the germline V gene. CDR3 coding DNA: TGTGCCAGCAGCGTAGCTGGGGAGACAGGGGTAGGATATTGGGCCAACGTCCTGACTTTC. Amino acids: CASSVAGETGVGYWANVLTF.

This clone has only one observation. The rearrangement uses TRBV6-5 and TRBJ1-5; the D is unclear. Germline CDR1 MNHEY, CDR2 SVGAGI. The CDR3 length is 15 residues. V was trimmed by 0 bases and J by 4 bases, leaving 10 bases between them. CDR3: CASSYSPRKNQPQHF. The CDR3, as DNA: TGTGCCAGCAGTTACTCTCCGCGCAAGAATCAGCCCCAGCATTTT.

This clone was observed a single time. The chain links TRBV7-9 to TRBJ1-1; 10 bases agree with TRBD1. With V trimmed by 5 bases and J by 0 bases, 6 bases remained unmatched. Germline CDR1 is SEHNR and CDR2 is FQNEAQ (reference sequence). This CDR3 is 16 amino acids long. The CDR3 protein is CASSPDRGRLNTEAFF. CDR3 DNA: TGTGCCAGCAGCCCAGACAGGGGGCGCCTGAACACTGAAGCTTTCTTT.

The CDR3 DNA reads as TGTGCCAGCAGTCCGGGGACAGGGGCTAATCAGCCCCAGCATTTT. Amino acids: CASSPGTGANQPQHF. The chain links TRBV28 to TRBJ1-5, with 10 bases aligning to TRBD1. This CDR3 contains 15 residues. V was pared by 5 bases and J by 4 bases, with 5 bases of the junction left unmatched. From germline, CDR1 is MDHEN and CDR2 SYDVKM.

This clone was picked up a small number of times. V and J are TRBV7-3 and TRBJ2-7; TRBD1 aligns across 10 bases. After removal of 2 bases from V and 2 bases from J, the junction contained 3 bases not matched to a gene. Per germline, CDR1 SGHTA and CDR2 FQGTGA. The CDR3 is 15 amino acids. This CDR3 reads CASSLATGGTYEQYF. The DNA for the CDR3 is TGTGCCAGCAGCTTAGCGACAGGGGGCACCTACGAGCAGTACTTC.

The V call is TRBV6-2 or TRBV6-3, the J call TRBJ1-2; D is ambiguous. Trimming shortened V by 7 bases and J by 8 bases, and 17 bases separated the two germline ends. The CDR3 is 13 amino acids. Per the germline V gene, CDR1 is MNHEY and CDR2 is SVGEGT. This chain's CDR3 is CASNPTRGGGYTF. The DNA of the CDR3 is TGTGCCAGCAACCCTACGAGAGGCGGGGGCTACACCTTC.

The gene calls are TRBV10-1 and TRBJ1-2; perhaps TRBD1 as D (5 bases). Trimming removed 0 bases from V and 6 bases from J, with 17 bases in between. The CDR3 is 16 residues long. Germline V gene sequence: CDR1 WNHNN, CDR2 SYGVQD (reference sequence). CDR3 DNA sequence: TGCGCCAGCAGTGAGTCGACAGCGATCCCAGTCGATGGCTACACCTTC. Encoded protein: CASSESTAIPVDGYTF.

The rearrangement uses TRBV7-3 and TRBJ2-2; D not certain. V lost 2 bases and J 7 bases, leaving 5 bases between the germline ends. Germline CDR1 SGHTA, CDR2 FQGTGA. This CDR3 contains 12 residues. CDR3 nucleotides: TGTGCCAGCAGCTTATCCATCGGGGAGCTGTTTTTT. Residues: CASSLSIGELFF.

The chain combines TRBV28 with TRBJ1-6; 8 nucleotides match TRBD1. After removal of 5 bases from V and 6 bases from J, the junction contained 6 bases not matched to a gene. CDR1 is MDHEN, CDR2 SYDVKM, per germline. The CDR3 consists of 15 residues. The CDR3, as DNA: TGTGCCAGCAGTATAACGACAGGGGTTAATTCACCCCTCCACTTT. Translating it yields CASSITTGVNSPLHF.

The chain recombines TRBV6-5 with TRBJ1-4, with 8 bases identical to TRBD1. CDR1 is MNHEY, CDR2 SVGAGI, per germline. The junction had 13 bases not matched to a gene; V was cut back by 6 bases and J by 10 bases. CDR3 size: 15 residues. The CDR3 region has the DNA TGTGCCAGCAGCCTTTCGACAGGGGAGGGAGGAAAACTGTTTTTT. Protein: CASSLSTGEGGKLFF.

Here the CDR3 reads CASSLDPGQGKETQYF. The DNA for the CDR3 is TGTGCCAGCAGCTTAGACCCGGGACAGGGGAAAGAGACCCAGTACTTC. This chain links TRBV7-9 with TRBJ2-5, with 10 positions matching TRBD1. V lost 1 base, J lost 3 bases, and 5 bases stayed unmatched. The length of the CDR3 is 16 residues. Germline assignment: CDR1 SEHNR and CDR2 FQNEAQ (reference sequence).

The chain combines TRBV6-6 with TRBJ2-5, with 7 positions matching TRBD2. CDR3 length equals 15 residues. The germline V gene encodes CDR1 MNHNY and CDR2 SVGAGI (reference sequence). The V and J ends lost 5 bases and 5 bases, in that order; junction bases with no gene match: 11. The CDR3 is CASSRRSAGQETQYF. In DNA form, the CDR3 reads TGTGCCAGCAGTCGACGATCAGCGGGGCAGGAGACCCAGTACTTC.